This T cell receptor (beta chain) was retrieved from a study of early T cells in non-severe SARS-CoV-2 infection. cDNA molecules, individually, were tagged with unique molecular identifiers. Each CDR3 protein gets one entry after TCRdb re-called the 5' RACE reads with MiXCR. This table has tens of thousands of distinct CDR3 sequences, more than 10% appearing once. Study observations and caveats: Matching against VDJdb likely underestimated virus-specific expansions, favoring anti-spike CD8.

This clonotype appeared a single time. Its antigen remains unidentified. J lost 0 bases, V lost 5 bases, and 11 bases had no gene match. CDR3 length equals 17 residues. Germline loops: CDR1 SGHVS, CDR2 FQNEAQ. This sequence joins TRBV7-8 and TRBJ1-1, with 8 positions matching TRBD1. This specimen was whole blood, taken at baseline. This sequence originates from an adult who was a healthcare worker with PCR-confirmed SARS-CoV-2 infection or an uninfected control (not recorded which). The donor label of this sample is uncertain. In DNA form, the CDR3 reads TGTGCCAGCAGCCTGGTGGGGACAGGACCGATGAACACTGAAGCTTTCTTT. It codes for CASSLVGTGPMNTEAFF.